A single sample gave rise to the 20 T cell receptor beta chains below, sequenced in a study of regulatory T cells in long-lasting Graves disease. Sample time point: newly diagnosed GD, antithyroid drugs for less than 3 months. Generation of the TCR library employed RNA extracted from PBMCs. Relying on iRepertoire HTBI primers and Arm-PCR of CDR3 regions, the team built TCR beta libraries. MiXCR, applied by TCRdb to the multiplex PCR reads, yields one record per CDR3 protein. Of about 540,000 distinct CDR3 sequences listed, approximately 15% were seen once; the top ten hold roughly a tenth. Separately, the same data were catalogued under a study of T cells in Graves' hyperthyroidism and ophthalmopathy.

Sample: peripheral blood mononuclear cells (PBMCs), taken at new diagnosis, from a patient treated with antithyroid drugs. These receptors were obtained from a man aged 25 to 40 with Graves disease.

This chain joins TRBV4-1 and TRBJ2-2; TRBD2 aligns across 10 bases. The length of the CDR3 is 19 residues. V gave up 4 bases and J gave up 6 bases; unmatched junction bases: 17. Germline V gene lookup returns CDR1 MGHRA and CDR2 YSYEKL. Here the CDR3 DNA reads TGCGCCAGCAGCCGAAACTATCTAGCGGGAGTTGGGAGGGCCGGGGAGCTGTTTTTT. Encoded protein: CASSRNYLAGVGRAGELFF.

This clonotype was counted ten times or more. The rearrangement uses TRBV13 and TRBJ2-7, with D possibly matching TRBD1 (6 bases). Germline-derived CDR1 and CDR2 are PRHDT and FYEKMQ (reference sequence). There are 14 residues in the CDR3. V dropped 4 bases and J dropped 2 bases, with 12 bases sitting between them. This chain's CDR3 is CASSSPQGAYEQYF. The CDR3 DNA is TGTGCCAGCAGCTCTCCACAGGGTGCCTACGAGCAGTACTTC.

This clonotype was counted a few times. The genes are TRBV7-8 and TRBJ2-5; D may match TRBD1 or TRBD2 (6 bases each). V was trimmed by 3 bases and J by 4 bases, leaving 18 bases between them. CDR1 and CDR2 (germline): SGHVS, FQNEAQ. The length of the CDR3 is 16 residues. The CDR3 is CASSFSGYGGRETQYF. For the CDR3, the DNA is TGTGCCAGCAGCTTTTCCGGGTATGGGGGGCGAGAGACCCAGTACTTC.

The sample holds many counts of this clonotype. This sequence joins TRBV20-1 and TRBJ1-1; no definite D call. The germline V gene encodes CDR1 DFQATT and CDR2 SNEGSKA (reference sequence). V dropped 1 base and J dropped 1 base, with 16 bases sitting between them. The CDR3 runs to 16 residues. As DNA, the CDR3 is TGCAGTGCTAGAGGGGCGGAGAGTGCTTGGAACACTGAAGCTTTCTTT. This translates into CSARGAESAWNTEAFF.

As regards this clonotype: This likely came from a read error, as a far larger clone is one base away. The chain carries TRBV11-2 and TRBJ2-7; D is unclear. Per the germline V gene, CDR1 is SGHAT and CDR2 is FQNNGV. This CDR3 spans 11 amino acids. The CDR3 loop is CASSSTREQCF. DNA of the CDR3: TGTGCCAGCAGCTCGACTCGAGAGCAGTGCTTC.

The chain employs TRBV7-2 and TRBJ1-5, with D uncertain. The CDR3 runs to 13 residues. Germline lookup yields CDR1 SGHTA and CDR2 FQGNSA. Trimming removed 5 bases at V and 5 bases at J, with 10 bases between. The CDR3 DNA reads TGTGCCAGCAGCCCTATCCCCGATCAGCCCCAGCATTTT. Translated: CASSPIPDQPQHF.

In this sample, this clonotype turned up many times. This chain connects TRBV5-1 to TRBJ2-3, with TRBD2 identical over 7 bases. The trim removed 5 bases at V and 3 bases at J, leaving 9 bases unmatched. CDR1 and CDR2 (germline): SGHRS, YFSETQ. The CDR3 totals 15 residues. CDR3 coding DNA: TGCGCCAGCAGACCGGCGGGAGCTGCTACAGATACGCAGTATTTT. It codes for CASRPAGAATDTQYF.

This clonotype showed up many times. The CDR3 here is CASSPQSGRNTEAFF. The CDR3 nucleotides read TGTGCCAGCTCTCCCCAATCCGGGAGGAACACTGAAGCTTTCTTT. This rearrangement joins TRBV18 to TRBJ1-1, with unresolved D. V was cut by 6 bases and J by 1 base, with 15 bases left in between. The CDR3 loop spans 15 amino acids. Germline V lookup: CDR1 KGHSH, CDR2 LQKENI.

This clonotype was detected many times. V and J are TRBV20-1 and TRBJ2-1; 10 nucleotides line up with TRBD2. Germline V CDR1 and CDR2: DFQATT, SNEGSKA (reference sequence). CDR3 length: 14 residues. The trim removed 3 bases at V and 6 bases at J, leaving 5 bases unmatched. The CDR3 sequence is CSASGSGRVNEQFF. The CDR3, as DNA: TGCAGTGCTAGTGGCAGCGGGAGGGTCAATGAGCAGTTCTTC.

The table lists this clonotype with a few counts. This chain joins TRBV6-1 and TRBJ2-5; D unresolved. CDR3 length equals 12 residues. Trimming took off 3 bases at V and 5 bases at J, with 7 bases between the two ends. Germline assignment: CDR1 MNHNS and CDR2 SASEGT. CDR3 protein: CASSDGHETQYF. Here the CDR3 DNA reads TGTGCCAGCAGTGATGGCCACGAGACCCAGTACTTC.

This sequence joins TRBV9 and TRBJ2-1; 11 bases map to TRBD2. Looked up from germline, CDR1 is SGDLS and CDR2 is YYNGEE. Trimming removed 3 bases from V and 10 bases from J; junction bases left unmatched: 9. The CDR3 length is 15 residues. The CDR3 loop reads CASSGTSGGTGEQFF. The CDR3 coding sequence is TGTGCCAGCAGCGGAACTAGCGGGGGCACGGGAGAGCAGTTCTTC.

This clonotype was observed at least ten times. This chain joins TRBV5-1 and TRBJ2-7; 9 nucleotides align to TRBD2. CDR3 length: 14 residues. V shed 6 bases, J shed 5 bases, and the junction held 9 bases outside the gene matches. The V gene's germline CDR1 is SGHRS and CDR2 YFSETQ. The CDR3 DNA sequence: TGCGCCAGCATGGTTCGAGCGGGAGGTAACGAGCAGTACTTC. Protein product: CASMVRAGGNEQYF.

This clonotype was counted ten times or more. The chain is built from TRBV27 and TRBJ1-1; D is undetermined. The germline V and J ends were trimmed by 4 bases and 3 bases, with 15 bases remaining between them. The CDR3 sequence is 15 residues long. The germline V gene has CDR1 MNHEY and CDR2 SMNVEV (reference sequence). CDR3 nucleotides: TGTGCCAGCAGTTCGGCCGGGATGTTGGACACTGAAGCTTTCTTT. This encodes CASSSAGMLDTEAFF.

This clonotype appeared many times. The CDR3 loop is CASSSRDRGTDTQYF. CDR3 bases: TGTGCCAGCAGCTCCCGAGACAGGGGTACAGATACGCAGTATTTT. This sequence joins TRBV11-2 and TRBJ2-3; TRBD1 matches at 8 bases. The germline V gene encodes CDR1 SGHAT and CDR2 FQNNGV. CDR3 length: 15 amino acids. V lost 4 bases and J lost 3; bases outside the gene matches: 6. Complete variable domain (other parts from reference TRBV11-2 and TRBJ2-3): EAGVAQSPRYKIIEKRQSVAFWCNPISGHATLYWYQQILGQGPKLLIQFQNNGVVDDSQLPKDRFSAERLKGVDSTLKIQPAKLEDSAVYLCASSSRDRGTDTQYFGPGTRLTVL.

The sample holds a few counts of this clonotype. The chain uses TRBV5-6 and TRBJ2-7; a possible D gene is TRBD2 (5 bases). Trimming stripped 1 base from V and 5 bases from J, with 13 bases between. The CDR3 is 14 residues long. Germline CDR1 and CDR2: SGHDT and YYEEEE. The CDR3 nucleotides read TGTGCCAGCAGCTTGCGCGGGCTTGCCAACGAGCAGTACTTC. As protein: CASSLRGLANEQYF.

The table lists this clonotype with many counts. The chain employs TRBV18 and TRBJ2-3, with a possible D match to TRBD2 (5 bases). The germline V and J ends were trimmed by 5 bases and 6 bases, with 12 bases remaining between them. In germline, CDR1 is KGHSH, CDR2 LQKENI. This CDR3 spans 13 amino acids. The CDR3 DNA reads TGTGCCAGCTCATCCATGCTAGCTGATACGCAGTATTTT. Translated: CASSSMLADTQYF.

This clonotype occurred many times. The chain combines TRBV5-1 with TRBJ2-3; no clear D. The V end lost 4 bases, the J end lost 4 bases, and 10 bases lay between the germline ends. The CDR3 has 13 amino acids. Germline V CDR1 and CDR2: SGHRS, YFSETQ. The DNA for the CDR3 is TGCGCCAGCAGCCCGCTACCCCCAGATACGCAGTATTTT. This codes for CASSPLPPDTQYF.

This clonotype came up many times. V and J are TRBV27 and TRBJ2-1; the match to TRBD2 covers 10 bases. Per the germline V gene, CDR1 is MNHEY and CDR2 is SMNVEV (reference sequence). This CDR3 is built from 16 residues. Trimming cost V 2 bases and J 2 bases; bases outside gene matches: 3. In nucleotides, the CDR3 is TGTGCCAGCAGTTTAGGAAGCGGGAGGGCCTACAATGAGCAGTTCTTC. This gives the protein CASSLGSGRAYNEQFF.

The chain carries TRBV11-2 and TRBJ2-1; D perhaps matches TRBD2 (6 bases). Trimming removed 5 bases at V and 0 bases at J, with 14 bases between. The CDR3 is 16 residues long. In germline, CDR1 is SGHAT, CDR2 FQNNGV. The CDR3 region has the DNA TGTGCCAGCAGCCCCCGGCGGACTAACTCCTACAATGAGCAGTTCTTC. As protein: CASSPRRTNSYNEQFF.

This clonotype has ten or more counts. The genes are TRBV6-1 and TRBJ2-7, with D tentatively TRBD1 (5 bases). Germline V CDR1 and CDR2: MNHNS, SASEGT. V lost 2 bases and J lost 0, with 11 bases in between. The CDR3 length is 15 residues. CDR3 coding DNA: TGTGCCAGCAGTGAATTCACAGGCCGCTCCTACGAGCAGTACTTC. Amino acid sequence: CASSEFTGRSYEQYF.